This TCR beta chain emerged from a study of cytomegalovirus exposure and HLA in healthy donors. The PCR used 60 Vbeta and 13 Jbeta primers. Clones were read by immunoSEQ multiplex PCR, and TCRdb kept only the in-frame ones, dropping some. The data show about 190,000 clones, with around 67% seen just once and around 3.3% held by the top ten. Germline assignment: CDR1 SGHNT and CDR2 YYREEE (reference sequence). V was cut by 1 base and J by 1 base, with 8 bases left in between. The CDR3 length is 14 residues. The TCR was taken from a woman aged 30 to 39 in good health and CMV-seropositive. This chain joins TRBV5-4 and TRBJ1-1; D is ambiguous. Specimen: PBMCs. In DNA, the CDR3 is TGTGCCAGCAGCTTGCCCGGGAGGAACACTGAAGCTTTCTTT. It is translated as CASSLPGRNTEAFF. The full variable domain, in which reference TRBV5-4 and TRBJ1-1 provide the parts outside the CDR3, is ETGVTQSPTHLIKTRGQQVTLRCSSQSGHNTVSWYQQALGQGPQFIFQYYREEENGRGNFPPRFSGLQFPNYSSELNVNALELDDSALYLCASSLPGRNTEAFFGQGTRLTVV.